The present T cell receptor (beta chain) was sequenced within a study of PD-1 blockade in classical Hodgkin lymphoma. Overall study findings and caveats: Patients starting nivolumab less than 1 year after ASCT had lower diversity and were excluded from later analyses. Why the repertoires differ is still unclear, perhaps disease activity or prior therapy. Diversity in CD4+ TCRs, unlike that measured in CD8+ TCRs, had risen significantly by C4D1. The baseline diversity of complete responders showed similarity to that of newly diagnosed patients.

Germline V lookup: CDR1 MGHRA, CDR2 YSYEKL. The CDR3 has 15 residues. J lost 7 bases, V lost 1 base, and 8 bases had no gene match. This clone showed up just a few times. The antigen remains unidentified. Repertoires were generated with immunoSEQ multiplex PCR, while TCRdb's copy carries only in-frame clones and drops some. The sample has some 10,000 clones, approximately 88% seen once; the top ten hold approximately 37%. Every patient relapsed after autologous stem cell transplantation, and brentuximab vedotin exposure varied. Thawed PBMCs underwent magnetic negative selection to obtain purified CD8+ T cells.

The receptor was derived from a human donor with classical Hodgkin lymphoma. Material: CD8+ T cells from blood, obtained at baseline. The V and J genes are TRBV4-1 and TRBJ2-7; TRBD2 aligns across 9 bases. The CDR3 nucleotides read TGCGCCAGCAGCCAAGGACCTAGCGGGACCGTTGAGCAGTACTTC. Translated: CASSQGPSGTVEQYF.